This is a list of T cell receptor beta chains from one sample in a study of blood T cell repertoires in COVID-19. Data came from immunoSEQ multiplex PCR; TCRdb stores just in-frame clones and leaves some out. Of tens of thousands of clones detected, 75% to 85% appear once; the ten largest clones hold 10% to 15%. The sample taken for sequencing was peripheral blood. The receptors were gathered from a human donor in a cohort sampled during active COVID-19. Each CDR3 is given with its conserved first and last residue. The order of the fields is clone size, V gene, CDR3 protein. Size is stated for part of the rows, as once, few or many counts, or as a class when the clone is expanded.

>-|TRBV6-1
CASSEGGGTSRDNEQFF
>-|TRBV24-1
CATSDRDIFTDTQYF
>-|TRBV12-5
CASGPTMTGYSNQPQHF
>-|TRBV7-2
CASSHRAQNTEAFF
>-|TRBV28
CASSLGGQGANKLSGELFF
>-|TRBV12-5
CASGYWIRQGGNQPQHF
>-|TRBV11-3
CASPRTRFSGDLRNTGELFF
>-|TRBV9
CASSPGGPATDTQYF
>-|TRBV18
CASSPAMEYEQYF
>-|TRBV2
CASSEGLARTDTQYF
>-|TRBV19
CASSSGTTNEKLFF
>-|TRBV4-2
CASSQPGTSGSYEQYF
>-|TRBV27
CASSPASQRRTDTQYF
>-|TRBV7-9
CASSGQGLGSYEQYF
>-|TRBV6-4
CASSVGQGTSHEQYF
>many|TRBV19
CASSSGGASLTGELFF
>-|TRBV6-5
CASTPGQAGPLHF
>once|TRBV6-5
CASRSRTEAFF
>-|TRBV10-3
CAIRGLASIEQFF
>-|TRBV24-1
CATSGQSGGTDTQYF
>-|TRBV18
CASSPDRVRSYNSPLHF
>few|TRBV28
CASSQGHSNQPQHF
>-|TRBV18
CASSPLQGAGQETQYF
>few|TRBV9
CASSEFLAGGQETQYF
>once|TRBV5-8
CASSLAWLGGSNEQFF
>-|TRBV6-5
CASSHPIQFGQFF
>-|TRBV6-5
CASSPRLNTEAFF
>-|TRBV3-1/TRBV3-2
CASSQAYRGINSPLHF